These T cell receptor beta chains were read from a single sample in a study of HIV-infected patients and healthy controls. TCRdb processed the 5' RACE reads anew with MiXCR; each CDR3 protein has one entry. The sample shows approximately 5,200 distinct CDR3 sequences, roughly 20% of them seen only once. This sample comprised blood, obtained during antiretroviral therapy. The source is an adult with HIV infection. Both conserved end residues are part of each CDR3.

>TRBV7-9|TRBJ1-3
CASSFGGGNTIYF
>TRBV20-1|TRBJ2-7
CSARNRESYEQYF
>TRBV19|TRBJ2-1
CASSMSSGPYNEQFF
>TRBV11-2|TRBJ2-7
CASSLDNRGSSYEQYF
>TRBV20-1|TRBJ2-1
CSARDGRSSYNEQFF
>TRBV10-3|TRBJ2-3
CAISSGGLGTDTQYF
>TRBV12-3/TRBV12-4|TRBJ2-2
CASSLGPAGELFF
>TRBV5-6|TRBJ1-4
CASSSSSNEKLFF
>TRBV3-1|TRBJ2-7
CASSQEGTSGFHEQYF
>TRBV5-1|TRBJ2-7
CASSLDGTEGEQYF
>TRBV7-2|TRBJ1-1
CASSPPVWGPEAFF
>TRBV7-8|TRBJ1-1
CASSLSEPGRVNTEAFF
>TRBV5-4|TRBJ2-3
CASSLAGRGGQDTQYF
>TRBV20-1|TRBJ1-2
CSADVPGSYGYTF
>TRBV20-1|TRBJ2-7
CSARGPRDYEQYF
>TRBV6-5|TRBJ1-4
CSSSYSIRNNEKLFF